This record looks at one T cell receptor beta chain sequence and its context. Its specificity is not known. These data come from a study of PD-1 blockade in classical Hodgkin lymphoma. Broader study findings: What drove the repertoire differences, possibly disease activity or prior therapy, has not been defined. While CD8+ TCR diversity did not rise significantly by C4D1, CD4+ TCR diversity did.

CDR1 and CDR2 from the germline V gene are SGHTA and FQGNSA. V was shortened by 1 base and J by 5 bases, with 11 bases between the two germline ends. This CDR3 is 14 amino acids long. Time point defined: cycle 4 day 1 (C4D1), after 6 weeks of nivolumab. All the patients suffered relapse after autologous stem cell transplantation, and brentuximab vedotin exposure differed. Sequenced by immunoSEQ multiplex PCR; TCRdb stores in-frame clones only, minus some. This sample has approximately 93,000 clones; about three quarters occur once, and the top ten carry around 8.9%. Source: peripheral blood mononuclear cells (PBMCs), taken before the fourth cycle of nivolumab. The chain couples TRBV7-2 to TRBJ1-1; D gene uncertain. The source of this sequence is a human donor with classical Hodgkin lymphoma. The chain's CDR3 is CASSLGPGWTEAFF. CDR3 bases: TGTGCCAGCAGCTTAGGGCCAGGATGGACTGAAGCTTTCTTT.